These 7 T cell receptor beta chains share one sample of origin, sequenced in a study of CD8 T cells in ankylosing spondylitis. Study-wide results and limits: It appeared that ankylosing spondylitis blood was characterized by a TCR beta motif of several highly homologous variants.

Each CDR3 protein gets one entry after TCRdb re-called the 5' RACE reads with MiXCR. The table records around 490,000 distinct CDR3 sequences, less than 6% of them present only once. These receptors have no identified antigens. The sample comprised blood, either unsorted or a sorted T cell fraction (not recorded which). These receptor sequences come from a male donor with ankylosing spondylitis.

The table lists this clonotype with many counts. The chain employs TRBV29-1 and TRBJ2-7, with D perhaps TRBD2 (5 bases). The ends were cut back, 6 bases at V and 0 bases at J, with 15 bases in the middle. Germline CDR1 reads SQVTM; CDR2 reads ANQGSEA. CDR3 length: 14 residues. The CDR3, as DNA: TGCAGCGTCCGCAGTCAGGACTTCTCCTACGAGCAGTACTTC. This encodes CSVRSQDFSYEQYF.

This clonotype was observed a handful of times. The V gene is TRBV7-3, the J gene TRBJ2-1; 8 bases fit TRBD2. Germline CDR1 is SGHTA and CDR2 is FQGTGA. CDR3 length equals 15 residues. V shed 2 bases and J 7 bases; nucleotides not matched to a gene: 7. CDR3 DNA sequence: TGTGCCAGCAGCTTACACAGCGGGGGAGAAAATGAGCAGTTCTTC. Its protein is CASSLHSGGENEQFF.

This clonotype was recorded at least ten times. J is TRBJ1-1 and V is TRBV29-1; 9 bases are a match to TRBD1. The CDR3 has 15 residues. Germline V gives CDR1 SQVTM, CDR2 ANQGSEA. The ends lost 6 bases at V and 7 bases at J; junction bases unmatched: 15. CDR3 DNA sequence: TGCAGCGTGGGAGGCCCGGGACAGGGAAAAGGTGAAGCTTTCTTT. Amino acid sequence: CSVGGPGQGKGEAFF.

This clonotype has a count of ten or more. The gene calls are TRBV6-1 and TRBJ2-5, with a possible D match to TRBD2 (6 bases). With 7 bases removed from V and 2 bases from J, the gap between germline ends came to 11 bases. CDR3 length: 13 amino acids. Germline V lookup: CDR1 MNHNS, CDR2 SASEGT. The chain's CDR3 is CASTRDFQETQYF. The CDR3 coding sequence is TGTGCCAGCACCCGGGACTTTCAAGAGACCCAGTACTTC.

This clonotype showed up just a few times. The chain joins TRBV6-1 to TRBJ2-7, with TRBD1 matching 8 bases. Germline CDR1 and CDR2: MNHNS and SASEGT. Germline trimming cut 6 bases from V and 1 base from J; bases unmatched to any gene: 11. The CDR3 has 16 residues. CDR3 in DNA: TGTGCCAGCAGCCCGTCGGCAGGGGGCATATCCTACGAGCAGTACTTC. It specifies CASSPSAGGISYEQYF.

This clonotype was counted ten times or more. The chain has TRBV7-2 and TRBJ1-2; TRBD1 might be the D (5 bases). The V gene's germline CDR1 is SGHTA and CDR2 FQGNSA. This CDR3 region has 15 residues. V lost 1 base and J 7 bases, leaving 16 bases between the germline ends. CDR3 sequence reads: CASSLESGTFPGYTF. For the CDR3, the DNA is TGTGCCAGCAGCTTAGAGTCAGGGACTTTCCCTGGCTACACCTTC.

This clonotype was observed at least ten times. The chain recombines TRBV27 with TRBJ2-7; D may be TRBD1 (5 bases). The CDR3 extends over 16 amino acids. Trimming pared 4 bases from V and 2 bases from J, leaving 18 bases between. Per the germline V gene, CDR1 is MNHEY and CDR2 is SMNVEV (reference sequence). In nucleotides, the CDR3 is TGTGCCAGCAGTTATACCGTCCAGGGATGGACCTACGAGCAGTACTTC. Translating it yields CASSYTVQGWTYEQYF.